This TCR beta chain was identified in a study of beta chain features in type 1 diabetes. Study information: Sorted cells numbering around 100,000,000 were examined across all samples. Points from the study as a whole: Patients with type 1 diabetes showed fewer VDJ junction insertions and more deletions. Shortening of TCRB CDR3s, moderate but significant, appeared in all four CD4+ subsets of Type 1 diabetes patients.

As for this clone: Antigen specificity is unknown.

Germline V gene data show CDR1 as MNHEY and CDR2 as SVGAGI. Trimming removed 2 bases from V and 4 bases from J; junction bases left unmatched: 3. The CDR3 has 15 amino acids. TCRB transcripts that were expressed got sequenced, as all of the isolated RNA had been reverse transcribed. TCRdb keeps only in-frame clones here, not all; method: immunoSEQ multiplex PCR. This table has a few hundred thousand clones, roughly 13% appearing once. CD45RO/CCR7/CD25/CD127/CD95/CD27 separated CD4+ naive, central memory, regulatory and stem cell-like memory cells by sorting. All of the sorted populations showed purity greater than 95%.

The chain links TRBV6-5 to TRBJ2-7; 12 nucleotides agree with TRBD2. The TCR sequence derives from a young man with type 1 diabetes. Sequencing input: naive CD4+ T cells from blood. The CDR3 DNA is TGTGCCAGCAGTTACCTAGCGGGAGGGCCATACGAGCAGTACTTC. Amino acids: CASSYLAGGPYEQYF.